One and the same sample provided the 11 T cell receptor beta chains below, sequenced in a study of T cell responses to AZD1222 COVID-19 vaccine (dated by TCRdb to the early 2020s). Interpreted using the paper, the time point label stands for: baseline before first vaccination. Preparation of the library involved the immunoSEQ multiplex PCR assay. TCRdb obtained this table from immuneACCESS and retained in-frame rearrangements with V and J assigned. These tables miss some clones; where compared with another copy, unresolved V genes account for less than half of the shortfall, and the remainder is unexplained. Present in this sample are 180,000 or so clones, over 90% of which were seen just once. In total, the top ten clones hold approximately 3.9% of the sample. The sample in question was peripheral blood, obtained on day 0 of AZD1222 vaccination. These receptors were taken from an adult in good health.

This chain uses TRBV10-2 with TRBJ2-7; possibly TRBD2 for D (7 bases). CDR1 WSHSY and CDR2 SAAADI come from the germline V gene. The CDR3 extends over 14 amino acids. V lost 8 bases and J 3 bases, leaving 17 bases between the germline ends. The CDR3, as DNA: TGCGCCAGCGGGGGCGGGAGAGGGGTCTACGAGCAGTACTTC. Residues: CASGGGRGVYEQYF.

The CDR3 DNA sequence: TGTGCCAGCAGCCACGGACAGAACACCGGGGAGCTGTTTTTT. Protein sequence: CASSHGQNTGELFF. The chain couples TRBV6-5 to TRBJ2-2; D possibly corresponds to TRBD1 (5 bases). CDR1 is MNHEY and CDR2 is SVGAGI in the germline V gene. V lost 6 bases, J lost 1 base, and 9 bases lay in between. This CDR3 contains 14 residues.

This chain joins TRBV3-1 (or the pseudogene TRBV3-2) and TRBJ1-1, with D perhaps matching TRBD1 (5 bases). With 0 bases removed from V and 6 bases from J, the gap between germline ends came to 11 bases. Per germline, CDR1 LGHDT and CDR2 YNNKEL (reference sequence). There are 14 residues in the CDR3. CDR3 in amino acids: CASSQDYLGAEAFF. Written as DNA, the CDR3 is TGTGCCAGCAGCCAAGATTATCTGGGGGCTGAAGCTTTCTTT.

V and J are TRBV19 and TRBJ1-4; D unclear. Per the germline V gene, CDR1 is LNHDA and CDR2 is SQIVND (reference sequence). This CDR3 comprises 15 residues. V lost 3 bases to trimming and J lost 4 bases, with 12 bases between them. CDR3 in DNA: TGTGCCAGTAGTATGTGGGTCGTGGATAATGAAAAACTGTTTTTT. It specifies CASSMWVVDNEKLFF.

The CDR3 protein is CASSPRRRGRQETQYF. CDR3 in DNA: TGTGCCAGCAGTCCGCGAAGGAGAGGGAGGCAAGAGACCCAGTACTTC. This chain uses TRBV27 with TRBJ2-5; the D gene is possibly TRBD2 (6 bases). Germline V lookup: CDR1 MNHEY, CDR2 SMNVEV (reference sequence). V was clipped by 5 bases and J by 2 bases, with 18 bases between them. This CDR3 has 16 residues.

This rearrangement joins TRBV6-5 to TRBJ1-6; D gene ambiguous. CDR3 length equals 14 residues. The V end lost 8 bases, the J end lost 10 bases, and 18 bases lay between the germline ends. Germline CDR1 and CDR2: MNHEY and SVGAGI. CDR3 in DNA: TGTGCCAGCGGTACACTCGATCCGACATCACCCCTCCACTTT. Translating it yields CASGTLDPTSPLHF.

This clone was observed once. The chain recombines TRBV19 with TRBJ2-7, with a weak D call TRBD2 (6 bases). CDR1 LNHDA and CDR2 SQIVND come from the germline V gene (reference sequence). This CDR3 has 16 residues. The V end was cut by 8 bases, the J end by 6 bases, with 26 bases between. CDR3 nucleotide sequence: TGTGCCAGTCGGACTGGGGGGACCGGGACGGAGGGCGAGCAGTACTTC. Translating gives CASRTGGTGTEGEQYF.

As to this clone: The same CDR3 can be traced to other DNA sequences in this sample. V gene TRBV18 combines with J gene TRBJ1-5, with TRBD1 matching 7 bases. The ends lost 6 bases at V and 4 bases at J; junction bases unmatched: 6. The length of the CDR3 is 14 residues. From germline, CDR1 is KGHSH and CDR2 LQKENI. The chain's CDR3 is CASSPRQGNQPQHF. CDR3 DNA sequence: TGTGCCAGCTCCCCTAGACAGGGTAATCAGCCCCAGCATTTT.

The chain has TRBV5-1 and TRBJ1-2, with D maybe TRBD1 (5 bases). This CDR3 contains 13 residues. Germline CDR1 and CDR2: SGHRS and YFSETQ. Trimming took off 3 bases at V and 7 bases at J, with 13 bases between the two ends. CDR3 amino acids: CASSYQGGGGYTF. Written as DNA, the CDR3 is TGCGCCAGCAGCTACCAGGGTGGTGGTGGCTACACCTTC.

The V gene is TRBV7-2, the J gene TRBJ1-1; 7 positions match TRBD1. With V trimmed by 5 bases and J by 1 base, 7 bases remained unmatched. The CDR3 length is 15 residues. CDR1 is SGHTA, CDR2 FQGNSA, per germline. The CDR3 DNA sequence: TGTGCCAGCAGCCCCCACAGGGGATGGAACACTGAAGCTTTCTTT. Translated, it gives CASSPHRGWNTEAFF.

The chain recombines TRBV5-1 with TRBJ2-7, with D tentatively TRBD1 or TRBD2 (6 bases each). This CDR3 spans 16 amino acids. Germline V gene data show CDR1 as SGHRS and CDR2 as YFSETQ. Trimming removed 5 bases from V and 5 bases from J, with 23 bases in between. Here the CDR3 DNA reads TGCGCCAGCAGTCCCACGGGGCGGAGGGGGGCCCACGAGCAGTACTTC. Translation gives CASSPTGRRGAHEQYF.